This T cell receptor beta chain was sequenced in a study of cytotoxic CD8 clonotypes in ibrutinib-treated CLL (dated by TCRdb to the early 2020s). Describing the broader study: The cohort had eleven to twelve relapsed/refractory and 15 treatment-naive patients; 17 to 18 were IGHV unmutated. On average, each sample had approximately 280,000 productive templates and more than 75,000 productive rearrangements. Samples at response were collected after a median of about 13 months of treatment, with a range of roughly 6 to 40 months. Partial responses were observed in approximately 24 patients and complete responses in 2; after a median follow-up of 68 months, remission was maintained in roughly 15 patients and progression was observed in some twelve. Cryopreserved peripheral blood mononuclear cells were collected before treatment, at response, and at either disease progression or sustained remission. Of the 90 or so participants in the trial, about two dozen had longitudinal samples available. General conclusions and limits of the study: Clonality increased at ibrutinib response, stayed stable in sustained remission, and fell back toward baseline at progression. Public clonotypes were found to be uncommon and were observed to contract or remain stable during treatment; the increase in clonality was shown to reflect expansion of private clonotypes at ibrutinib response. Sampling times were not matched between sustained-remission and progressing patients, and lymph node repertoires were not studied. At baseline, clonality was higher than in age-matched healthy donors and showed a strong correlation with circulating CD8+ T-cell counts.

In the germline V gene (reference sequence), CDR1 corresponds to LNHDA and CDR2 to SQIVND. The CDR3 spans 13 residues, from the cysteine through the phenylalanine. Only the CDR3 portion is preserved as DNA: 39 bases, with reading frame beginning at the first base. V sheds 5 bases and J sheds 0 bases, leaving 8 bases between their ends. Roughly 2 micrograms of genomic DNA were extracted from cryopreserved PBMCs for TCR beta library preparation. High-throughput TCR beta sequencing was performed on longitudinal blood samples from CLL patients receiving ibrutinib monotherapy. The patients were enrolled in a single-center, open-label phase 2 trial of ibrutinib monotherapy. On a MiSeq, deep resolution sequencing aimed for a depth between 1 in 1 million and 1 in 200,000 T cells, with each clonotype covered about 9.9x on average. The immunoSEQ hsTCRB Kit was used to generate the TCR beta libraries. Regarding the original processing steps: Data were analyzed with ImmunoSEQ Data Assistant and ImmunoSEQ Analyzer, with V, D and J genes assigned per IMGT definitions. Clonality, with values ranging from 0 to 1, was calculated as one minus the normalized Shannon entropy of productive rearrangement frequencies. Public clonotype analysis was restricted to overrepresented clonotypes comprising at least 0.05% of each patient's repertoire. About a dozen age-matched healthy donor repertoires from immuneACCESS served as clonality controls. The source is immuneACCESS, and TCRdb retained only in-frame sequences with V and J called. Part of the clones is not carried over; for the studies checked, unresolved V genes explain less than half of this, and the remainder is unexplained. The V and J calls and clone size come from that table; D and trimming were worked out from the DNA. The sample table records fewer than 100,000 clones; roughly 86% of these occur just once. The ten largest clones add up to under 7% of the sample.

Notes on this clone: Its binding antigen is unknown. No base qualities exist here, and no much larger clone lies one base off it.

This TCR was recovered from a human donor with chronic lymphocytic leukemia. Here the sequenced sample was PBMCs, taken before ibrutinib treatment. Recombination connected TRBV19 to TRBJ2-7, with the D gene not clear enough to name. The CDR3 has the sequence CASSLRDSYEQYF. The DNA sequence is given as TGTGCCAGTAGTCTTAGGGACTCCTACGAGCAGTACTTC.